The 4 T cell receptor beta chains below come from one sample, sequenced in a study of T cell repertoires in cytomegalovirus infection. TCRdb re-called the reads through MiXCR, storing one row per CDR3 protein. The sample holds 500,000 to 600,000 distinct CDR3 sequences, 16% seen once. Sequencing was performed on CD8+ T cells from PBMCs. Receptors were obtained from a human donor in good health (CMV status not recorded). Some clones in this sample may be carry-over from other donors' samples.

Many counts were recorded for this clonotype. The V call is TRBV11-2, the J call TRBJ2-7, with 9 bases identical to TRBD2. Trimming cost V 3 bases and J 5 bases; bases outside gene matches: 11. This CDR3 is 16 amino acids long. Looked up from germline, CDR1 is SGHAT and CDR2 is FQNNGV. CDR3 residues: CASSFTLSREGHEQYF. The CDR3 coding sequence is TGTGCCAGCAGCTTCACCCTGTCGCGGGAGGGCCACGAGCAGTACTTC.

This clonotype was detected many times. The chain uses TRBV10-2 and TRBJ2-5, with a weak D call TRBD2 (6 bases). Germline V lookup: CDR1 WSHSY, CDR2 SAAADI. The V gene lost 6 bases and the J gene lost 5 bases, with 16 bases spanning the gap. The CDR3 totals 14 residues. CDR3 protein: CASRLAHWEETQYF. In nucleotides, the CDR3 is TGCGCCAGCAGACTAGCCCATTGGGAGGAGACCCAGTACTTC.

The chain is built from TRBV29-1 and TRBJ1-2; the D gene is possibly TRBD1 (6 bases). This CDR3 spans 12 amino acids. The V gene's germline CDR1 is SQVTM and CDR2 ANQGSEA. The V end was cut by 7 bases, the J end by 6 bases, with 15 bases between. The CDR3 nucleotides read TGCAGCGCCCGCCAACAGGGTCATGGCTACACCTTC. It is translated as CSARQQGHGYTF.

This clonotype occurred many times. For the CDR3, the DNA is TGTGCCAGCAGCTTCCTGCTAGCGGGGGCCATAAGAGTGGAAGAGACCCAGTACTTC. Its protein is CASSFLLAGAIRVEETQYF. V gene TRBV7-8 combines with J gene TRBJ2-5; TRBD2 matches at 10 bases. J gave up 3 bases and V 3 bases, and 16 bases lay outside the gene matches. CDR3 length equals 19 residues. Per germline, CDR1 SGHVS and CDR2 FQNEAQ.